The sequence of this T cell receptor (beta chain) was determined in a study of CD8+ T cells in alopecia areata. General study results and limits: It was observed that many expanded lesional clones persisted in scalp and blood during tofacitinib. Scalp clonality and expanded CD8+ clones among the top 100 fell significantly with tofacitinib.

Sequencing used cDNA as its template, made by extracting RNA and reverse transcribing it. Profiled with immunoSEQ multiplex PCR; TCRdb holds only in-frame clones, not every one. The sample holds 200,000 to 250,000 clones, over 60% seen once. The treatment denotes: oral pan-JAK inhibitor, 5-10 mg twice daily. Remarks on this clone: What it binds is not known.

Germline CDR1 reads LNHNV; CDR2 reads YYDKDF (reference sequence). The ends lost 1 base at V and 12 bases at J; junction bases unmatched: 3. This CDR3 has 12 residues. The TCR comes from a human donor with alopecia areata. The V and J genes are TRBV15 and TRBJ2-1; 7 bases agree with TRBD2. The sample was CD4+ T cells sorted from blood, taken between weeks 43 and 45, from a patient treated with tofacitinib. The CDR3 DNA reads TGTGCCACCAGCAGAGCCCGCGGGGGGCAGTTCTTC. Translation: CATSRARGGQFF.